The T cell receptor (beta chain) under discussion was sequenced for a study of T cells in Graves' hyperthyroidism and ophthalmopathy. The study enrolled patients aged 18 to 65 with newly diagnosed hyperthyroidism of under 2 months' duration. Researchers amplified the TCR beta CDR3 regions from RNA transcripts. In the first-round RT-PCR of the TCR CDR3, the HTBI primer set was used. TCRdb passed the multiplex PCR reads through MiXCR, listing each CDR3 protein once. The sample consists of nearly 600,000 distinct CDR3 sequences, about 14% of them appearing once. This clonotype was counted ten times or more. V was shortened by 7 bases and J by 3 bases, with 18 bases between the two germline ends. Germline V gene data show CDR1 as LNHDA and CDR2 as SQIVND (reference sequence). CDR3 length: 15 residues.

The chain uses TRBV19 and TRBJ1-1; possibly TRBD1 for D (6 bases). The sample was blood. The TCR originated in a woman in her 30s with Graves' hyperthyroidism that later progressed to Graves' ophthalmopathy. In DNA, the CDR3 is TGTGCCAGTACCCTAGACAGGAGGGGTGACACTGAAGCTTTCTTT. It codes for CASTLDRRGDTEAFF. The full variable domain, completed using reference TRBV19 and TRBJ1-1, is DGGITQSPKYLFRKEGQNVTLSCEQNLNHDAMYWYRQDPGQGLRLIYYSQIVNDFQKGDIAEGYSVSREKKESFPLTVTSAQKNPTAFYLCASTLDRRGDTEAFFGQGTRLTVV.